Presented here are 32 T cell receptor beta chains from one specimen sequenced in a study of CD8 T cells in ankylosing spondylitis. TCRdb reprocessed the 5' RACE reads with MiXCR, giving one entry per CDR3 protein. The sample has 250,000 to 400,000 distinct CDR3 sequences, around 10% seen once. Sequenced material: blood, either unsorted or a sorted T cell fraction (not recorded which). The receptors derive from a female donor with ankylosing spondylitis or in good health (not recorded which).

The chain is built from TRBV5-6 and TRBJ1-1, with TRBD1 as a possible D gene (6 bases). Trimming removed 5 bases from V and 1 base from J, with 18 bases in between. Germline V gene sequence: CDR1 SGHDT, CDR2 YYEEEE. The CDR3 spans 16 residues. The CDR3 here is CASSSSRGATNTEAFF. CDR3 coding DNA: TGTGCCAGCAGTTCCTCGAGGGGGGCTACGAACACTGAAGCTTTCTTT.

This clonotype was counted at least ten times. The chain joins TRBV6-1 to TRBJ2-3; D gene unclear. CDR3 length: 15 residues. Germline values: CDR1 MNHNS, CDR2 SASEGT. V lost 4 bases and J lost 1, with 12 bases in between. The CDR3 DNA is TGTGCCAGCAGTGTCCTCTCGGCAGGCACAGATACGCAGTATTTT. This gives the protein CASSVLSAGTDTQYF.

J is TRBJ2-7 and V is TRBV28; the D gene is possibly TRBD2 (6 bases). V was trimmed by 3 bases and J by 2 bases, leaving 14 bases between them. CDR1 MDHEN and CDR2 SYDVKM come from the germline V gene. The length of the CDR3 is 15 residues. This CDR3 reads CASSFIRERTYEQYF. CDR3 DNA sequence: TGTGCCAGCAGTTTTATCCGGGAGCGAACCTACGAGCAGTACTTC.

In its sample, this clonotype was seen a few times. The chain joins TRBV20-1 to TRBJ2-7; D uncertain. The CDR3 runs 12 residues. V was trimmed by 3 bases and J by 3 bases, leaving 9 bases between them. CDR1 and CDR2 from the germline V gene are DFQATT and SNEGSKA (reference sequence). This chain's CDR3 is CSASGPNYEQYF. The CDR3 DNA sequence: TGCAGTGCTAGTGGACCGAACTACGAGCAGTACTTC.

This clonotype was detected many times. The chain uses TRBV5-1 and TRBJ1-2; the D is unclear. Germline CDR1 and CDR2: SGHRS and YFSETQ. The CDR3 is 16 residues long. The V end lost 4 bases, the J end lost 1 base, and 17 bases lay between the germline ends. The CDR3 sequence: CASSVNTGPINYGYTF. The CDR3 DNA is TGCGCCAGCAGCGTGAATACCGGGCCGATTAACTATGGCTACACCTTC.

This clonotype showed up just a few times. The chain combines TRBV5-6 with TRBJ2-5, with a weak D call TRBD1 (6 bases). From germline, CDR1 is SGHDT and CDR2 YYEEEE. Deletions cut 6 bases from V and 0 bases from J, with 9 bases between. This CDR3 spans 13 amino acids. The chain's CDR3 is CASTGDNQETQYF. Written as DNA, the CDR3 is TGTGCCAGCACCGGGGACAACCAAGAGACCCAGTACTTC.

The rearrangement joins TRBV18 to TRBJ2-1; TRBD1 is a possible D gene (6 bases). Trimming took 3 bases from V and 8 from J, leaving 17 bases between them. This CDR3 contains 15 residues. In germline, CDR1 is KGHSH, CDR2 LQKENI. The CDR3 nucleotides are TGTGCCAGCTCACCGACAGGTTCAAGTTTTGATGAGCAGTTCTTC. Its protein product is CASSPTGSSFDEQFF. The full variable domain, with the rest looked up from reference TRBV18 and TRBJ2-1, is NAGVMQNPRHLVRRRGQEARLRCSPMKGHSHVYWYRQLPEEGLKFMVYLQKENIIDESGMPKERFSAEFPKEGPSILRIQQVVRGDSAAYFCASSPTGSSFDEQFFGPGTRLTVL.

This clonotype was observed a few times. The chain joins TRBV5-1 to TRBJ2-7; D may be TRBD1 (6 bases). Looked up from germline, CDR1 is SGHRS and CDR2 is YFSETQ. The CDR3 is 14 amino acids. Trimming shortened V by 0 bases and J by 12 bases, and 19 bases separated the two germline ends. The CDR3 protein is CASSLGRVEQGTYF. In DNA, the CDR3 is TGCGCCAGCAGCTTGGGCCGAGTTGAACAGGGCACGTACTTC. Drawing the rest from reference TRBV5-1 and TRBJ2-7, the complete variable domain is KAGVTQTPRYLIKTRGQQVTLSCSPISGHRSVSWYQQTPGQGLQFLFEYFSETQRNKGNFPGRFSGRQFSNSRSEMNVSTLELGDSALYLCASSLGRVEQGTYFGPGTRLTVT.

This clonotype was observed many times. The J gene is TRBJ1-1, the V gene TRBV5-6; no clear D. The length of the CDR3 is 14 residues. Germline V gene data show CDR1 as SGHDT and CDR2 as YYEEEE. The V end lost 0 bases, the J end lost 9 bases, and 15 bases lay between the germline ends. The DNA for the CDR3 is TGTGCCAGCAGCTTGGGGTACGGGAACGAAAAAGCTTTCTTT. It codes for CASSLGYGNEKAFF.

This clonotype was found a few times. J is TRBJ2-3 and V is TRBV18; maybe TRBD2 (6 bases). The CDR3 is 14 amino acids. Germline V lookup: CDR1 KGHSH, CDR2 LQKENI. Trimming removed 6 bases at V and 4 bases at J, with 14 bases between. This CDR3 reads CASSPGVGADTQYF. The CDR3 DNA is TGTGCCAGCTCCCCGGGGGTTGGGGCAGATACGCAGTATTTT.

This clonotype was observed at least ten times. The V gene is TRBV29-1, the J gene TRBJ2-7; tentative D call: TRBD1 (6 bases). Germline V gene data show CDR1 as SQVTM and CDR2 as ANQGSEA. CDR3 length: 12 amino acids. Trimming shortened V by 6 bases and J by 0 bases, and 9 bases separated the two germline ends. This CDR3 is CSVRTDSYEQYF. The CDR3 DNA reads as TGCAGCGTACGGACAGACTCCTACGAGCAGTACTTC.

This chain uses TRBV6-5 with TRBJ2-3; no clear D. This CDR3 region has 13 residues. The ends were cut back, 2 bases at V and 1 base at J, with 4 bases in the middle. The germline V gene has CDR1 MNHEY and CDR2 SVGAGI. CDR3 region: CASSYRGTDTQYF. DNA of the CDR3: TGTGCCAGCAGTTACCGGGGCACAGATACGCAGTATTTT.

This clonotype was found many times. The genes are TRBV12-3 or TRBV12-4 and TRBJ2-1; D is perhaps TRBD1 (5 bases). CDR3 length: 14 residues. V was shortened by 8 bases and J by 5 bases, with 16 bases between the two germline ends. This CDR3 is CASRRAGLNNEQFF. DNA of the CDR3: TGTGCCAGCCGACGGGCAGGGCTTAACAATGAGCAGTTCTTC.

The gene calls are TRBV20-1 and TRBJ2-5; 7 nucleotides agree with TRBD2. The CDR3 has 16 amino acids. V lost 0 bases and J lost 0; bases outside the gene matches: 7. The germline V gene encodes CDR1 DFQATT and CDR2 SNEGSKA (reference sequence). CDR3 loop: CSARDLRRGNQETQYF. The CDR3, as DNA: TGCAGTGCTAGAGATTTGAGGCGGGGGAACCAAGAGACCCAGTACTTC.

The gene calls are TRBV5-1 and TRBJ1-5; D gene ambiguous. The germline V and J ends were trimmed by 0 bases and 8 bases, with 12 bases remaining between them. The CDR3 loop spans 14 amino acids. Germline lookup yields CDR1 SGHRS and CDR2 YFSETQ. The CDR3 DNA sequence: TGCGCCAGCAGCTTGGCCCTTGGCAAGGAGCCCCAGCATTTT. Its translation: CASSLALGKEPQHF.

Many counts were recorded for this clonotype. This chain connects TRBV12-3 or TRBV12-4 to TRBJ1-1; no clear D. CDR3 length: 14 residues. Trimming left V 6 bases short and J 0 bases short, with 11 bases between. The DNA of the CDR3 is TGTGCCAGCAGCAAAATGGGCATGAACACTGAAGCTTTCTTT. This codes for CASSKMGMNTEAFF.

Many counts were recorded for this clonotype. The chain employs TRBV20-1 and TRBJ1-1; TRBD1 matches at 7 bases. The germline gives CDR1 DFQATT, CDR2 SNEGSKA (reference sequence). The trim removed 4 bases at V and 6 bases at J, leaving 11 bases unmatched. CDR3 length equals 14 residues. The CDR3 DNA reads TGCAGTGCTAATGGACAGGCCTTTTATTCTGAAGCTTTCTTT. The encoded protein is CSANGQAFYSEAFF.

This clonotype was seen many times. CDR3 loop: CSARLAENYGYTF. Written as DNA, the CDR3 is TGCAGTGCTAGGTTAGCAGAAAACTATGGCTACACCTTC. V usage is TRBV20-1 and J usage is TRBJ1-2; unclear D gene. The germline V gene has CDR1 DFQATT and CDR2 SNEGSKA (reference sequence). Trimming left V 3 bases short and J 2 bases short, with 10 bases between. This CDR3 spans 13 amino acids.

This clonotype was detected many times. V and J are TRBV7-2 and TRBJ1-3; the D is unclear. Trimming left V 1 base short and J 2 bases short, with 15 bases between. The V gene's germline CDR1 is SGHTA and CDR2 FQGNSA. The CDR3 extends over 17 amino acids. CDR3 sequence: CASSLGPVGSTGNTIYF. In DNA, the CDR3 is TGTGCCAGCAGCTTAGGGCCGGTGGGTTCAACTGGAAACACCATATATTTT.

This clonotype has only a few counts. The V call is TRBV20-1, the J call TRBJ2-1; TRBD1 matches 8 bases. With V trimmed by 0 bases and J by 8 bases, 9 bases remained unmatched. Germline V CDR1 and CDR2: DFQATT, SNEGSKA (reference sequence). The CDR3 runs 15 residues. The CDR3 sequence is CSARDSGQVPDEQFF. DNA for the CDR3: TGCAGTGCTAGAGATTCGGGACAGGTTCCGGATGAGCAGTTCTTC.

This clonotype was recorded many times. The CDR3 nucleotides read TGTGCCATCAGTACCCGACCCATTAGCGGGCAGAACACCGGGGAGCTGTTTTTT. Protein product: CAISTRPISGQNTGELFF. The chain has TRBV10-3 and TRBJ2-2, with TRBD2 identical over 7 bases. V lost 5 bases, J lost 1 base, and 13 bases stayed unmatched. There are 18 residues in the CDR3. From germline, CDR1 is ENHRY and CDR2 SYGVKD.

This clonotype occurred a few times. J is TRBJ2-5 and V is TRBV7-6; TRBD2 agrees at 9 bases. The CDR3 is 15 amino acids. CDR1 SGHVS and CDR2 FNYEAQ come from the germline V gene. With V trimmed by 5 bases and J by 0 bases, 4 bases remained unmatched. DNA for the CDR3: TGTGCCAGCAGCCCCGCGGGGGGGTACCAAGAGACCCAGTACTTC. This sequence encodes CASSPAGGYQETQYF.

This clonotype appeared many times. The chain links TRBV20-1 to TRBJ2-1; maybe TRBD1 (6 bases). The CDR3 has 17 amino acids. Germline lookup yields CDR1 DFQATT and CDR2 SNEGSKA (reference sequence). The V and J ends lost 0 bases and 4 bases respectively, with 19 bases between them. In nucleotides, the CDR3 is TGCAGTGCTAGAGATTTGGGGGCCCAGTTTGGATACAATGAGCAGTTCTTC. It specifies CSARDLGAQFGYNEQFF.

In this sample, this clonotype turned up many times. The chain recombines TRBV6-5 with TRBJ1-2, with no clear D. The V end was cut by 6 bases, the J end by 8 bases, with 13 bases between. CDR3 length: 12 amino acids. CDR1 is MNHEY and CDR2 is SVGAGI in the germline V gene. The CDR3 region is CASSPDSEGYTF. As DNA, the CDR3 is TGTGCCAGCAGCCCCGACTCGGAAGGCTACACCTTC.

V and J are TRBV6-5 and TRBJ2-1; D tentatively fits TRBD1 or TRBD2 (5 bases each). Germline CDR1 MNHEY, CDR2 SVGAGI. There are 17 residues in the CDR3. Trimming left V 0 bases short and J 7 bases short, with 19 bases between. The CDR3 sequence: CASSYSLGEAGRNEQFF. Written as DNA, the CDR3 is TGTGCCAGCAGTTACTCGCTGGGGGAAGCTGGCCGGAATGAGCAGTTCTTC.

This chain joins TRBV24-1 and TRBJ2-7; 9 positions match TRBD1. With V trimmed by 5 bases and J by 2 bases, 9 bases remained unmatched. Germline V gives CDR1 KGHDR, CDR2 SFDVKD. This CDR3 spans 16 amino acids. This chain's CDR3 is CATSAASGTGPYEQYF. CDR3 coding DNA: TGTGCCACCAGTGCCGCATCCGGGACAGGGCCCTACGAGCAGTACTTC.

This clonotype was picked up many times. The chain carries TRBV7-2 and TRBJ2-7, with 12 bases matching TRBD2. V lost 4 bases, J lost 3 bases, and 7 bases stayed unmatched. The CDR3 consists of 16 residues. CDR1 and CDR2 from the germline V gene are SGHTA and FQGNSA. CDR3 nucleotide sequence: TGTGCCAGCAGCTCCCGGACTAGCGGGATCCTCTACGAGCAGTACTTC. It encodes CASSSRTSGILYEQYF.

The sample holds many counts of this clonotype. This sequence joins TRBV15 and TRBJ2-1; 7 bases map to TRBD1. The V and J ends lost 4 bases and 7 bases, in that order; junction bases with no gene match: 10. Germline assignment: CDR1 LNHNV and CDR2 YYDKDF (reference sequence). The CDR3 covers 15 residues. As DNA, the CDR3 is TGTGCCACCAGCACGAACAGGGGTATCGGGAATGAGCAGTTCTTC. Translated, it gives CATSTNRGIGNEQFF.

This clonotype was detected many times. The V and J genes are TRBV12-3 or TRBV12-4 and TRBJ2-3; D remains unclear. With 1 base removed from V and 9 bases from J, the gap between germline ends came to 17 bases. The CDR3 extends over 15 amino acids. CDR3 protein: CASSLEAAAVATQYF. The CDR3, as DNA: TGTGCCAGCAGTTTAGAGGCGGCGGCAGTGGCAACGCAGTATTTT.

This clonotype was seen once. V and J are TRBV5-1 and TRBJ1-2; perhaps TRBD1 as D (6 bases). The V gene lost 3 bases and the J gene lost 6 bases, with 15 bases spanning the gap. The CDR3 has 14 amino acids. Germline V lookup: CDR1 SGHRS, CDR2 YFSETQ. The CDR3 DNA reads TGCGCCAGCAGCTGGGGGCGAGGGCGAGATGGCTACACCTTC. Encoded protein: CASSWGRGRDGYTF.

The chain couples TRBV7-2 to TRBJ1-6; D uncertain. The CDR3 loop spans 15 amino acids. Trimming took 1 base from V and 6 from J, leaving 10 bases between them. Germline V gene sequence: CDR1 SGHTA, CDR2 FQGNSA. This chain's CDR3 is CASSLVRQPNSPLHF. The CDR3 nucleotides are TGTGCCAGCAGCTTAGTACGGCAGCCTAATTCACCCCTCCACTTT. The variable domain in full, with the rest retrieved from reference TRBV7-2 and TRBJ1-6, is GAGVSQSPSNKVTEKGKDVELRCDPISGHTALYWYRQSLGQGLEFLIYFQGNSAPDKSGLPSDRFSAERTGGSVSTLTIQRTQQEDSAVYLCASSLVRQPNSPLHFGNGTRLTVT.

Many counts were recorded for this clonotype. CDR3 amino acids: CSASTGVDQPQHF. As DNA, the CDR3 is TGCAGTGCTTCGACAGGGGTGGATCAGCCCCAGCATTTT. The rearrangement joins TRBV20-1 to TRBJ1-5; 8 nucleotides line up with TRBD1. V lost 5 bases and J lost 5; bases outside the gene matches: 5. The CDR3 extends over 13 amino acids. CDR1 is DFQATT and CDR2 is SNEGSKA in the germline V gene (reference sequence).